The 13 T cell receptor beta chains listed next were all sequenced from one sample in a study of cytomegalovirus exposure and HLA in healthy donors. The PCR was carried out with 60 Vbeta primers and 13 Jbeta primers. Assay used: immunoSEQ multiplex PCR; TCRdb lists only in-frame clones, some missing. The data hold approximately 150,000 clones, with around three quarters observed a single time. Sequencing used PBMCs. The source is a man in his forties or fifties in good health and CMV-seronegative.

The chain joins TRBV10-3 to TRBJ2-7; 7 bases align to TRBD1. The germline CDR1 and CDR2 sequences are ENHRY and SYGVKD. This CDR3 comprises 15 residues. V shed 3 bases and J 0 bases; nucleotides not matched to a gene: 5. The CDR3, as DNA: TGTGCCATCAGTGAAGAGGGGGCCAGCTCCTACGAGCAGTACTTC. This gives the protein CAISEEGASSYEQYF.

The J gene is TRBJ1-5, the V gene TRBV5-1; D perhaps matches TRBD1 (5 bases). This CDR3 contains 15 residues. V lost 0 bases and J lost 2, with 9 bases in between. Germline values: CDR1 SGHRS, CDR2 YFSETQ. The CDR3 bases are TGCGCCAGCAGCTTGGAGGGACTTGGCAATCAGCCCCAGCATTTT. Translated, it gives CASSLEGLGNQPQHF. The full variable domain, with the rest looked up from reference TRBV5-1 and TRBJ1-5, is KAGVTQTPRYLIKTRGQQVTLSCSPISGHRSVSWYQQTPGQGLQFLFEYFSETQRNKGNFPGRFSGRQFSNSRSEMNVSTLELGDSALYLCASSLEGLGNQPQHFGDGTRLSIL.

The V call is TRBV4-1, the J call TRBJ2-7; 9 nucleotides agree with TRBD2. In germline, CDR1 is MGHRA, CDR2 YSYEKL. The junction had 7 bases not matched to a gene; V was cut back by 0 bases and J by 1 base. This CDR3 comprises 17 residues. The CDR3 is CASSQDRLAAPSYEQYF. The CDR3, as DNA: TGCGCCAGCAGCCAAGACAGACTAGCGGCCCCTTCCTACGAGCAGTACTTC.

Points on this clone: At the DNA level, this CDR3 is encoded by other sequences in the same sample as well. The gene calls are TRBV28 and TRBJ2-5, with TRBD2 matching 7 bases. The CDR3 runs 15 residues. Germline values: CDR1 MDHEN, CDR2 SYDVKM. With V trimmed by 4 bases and J by 5 bases, 10 bases remained unmatched. CDR3 DNA: TGTGCCAGCAGTTCCTCCGGGGAGGGAAGGGAGACCCAGTACTTC. This sequence encodes CASSSSGEGRETQYF. The complete variable domain, with remaining parts taken from reference TRBV28 and TRBJ2-5, reads DVKVTQSSRYLVKRTGEKVFLECVQDMDHENMFWYRQDPGLGLRLIYFSYDVKMKEKGDIPEGYSVSREKKERFSLILESASTNQTSMYLCASSSSGEGRETQYFGPGTRLLVL.

DNA of the CDR3: TGTGCCAGCAGTTACCCGGACAAAGTTCCCGGGGAGCTGTTTTTT. Amino acids: CASSYPDKVPGELFF. The chain employs TRBV6-5 and TRBJ2-2, with D tentatively TRBD1 (5 bases). CDR1 is MNHEY and CDR2 is SVGAGI in the germline V gene. Trimming removed 2 bases at V and 6 bases at J, with 13 bases between. The length of the CDR3 is 15 residues.

This chain connects TRBV11-1 to TRBJ2-5, with 10 bases lining up with TRBD1. This CDR3 is built from 15 residues. V lost 2 bases and J lost 4; bases outside the gene matches: 4. The germline V gene encodes CDR1 SGHAT and CDR2 FQDESV (reference sequence). CDR3 in amino acids: CASSLRQGARETQYF. In DNA form, the CDR3 reads TGTGCCAGCAGCTTAAGACAGGGGGCGCGAGAGACCCAGTACTTC. Drawing the rest from reference TRBV11-1 and TRBJ2-5, the complete variable domain is EAEVAQSPRYKITEKSQAVAFWCDPISGHATLYWYRQILGQGPELLVQFQDESVVDDSQLPKDRFSAERLKGVDSTLKIQPAELGDSAMYLCASSLRQGARETQYFGPGTRLLVL.

V usage is TRBV7-6 and J usage is TRBJ2-7; 7 bases line up with TRBD2. CDR3 length: 14 amino acids. With V trimmed by 5 bases and J by 3 bases, 7 bases remained unmatched. CDR1 is SGHVS, CDR2 FNYEAQ, per germline. The CDR3 loop is CASSPSPGGYEQYF. CDR3 DNA sequence: TGTGCCAGCAGCCCCAGTCCGGGAGGCTACGAGCAGTACTTC.

This sequence joins TRBV11-2 and TRBJ2-5; 10 positions match TRBD1. From germline, CDR1 is SGHAT and CDR2 FQNNGV. The CDR3 runs 17 residues. With V trimmed by 5 bases and J by 5 bases, 14 bases remained unmatched. The CDR3 DNA reads as TGTGCCAGCAGCATAGGTGGGGACAGGGGCTTTAGGGAGACCCAGTACTTC. As protein: CASSIGGDRGFRETQYF.

The chain has TRBV7-9 and TRBJ1-5; 8 bases are shared with TRBD1. The CDR3 sequence is 13 residues long. V trimming: 8 bases; J trimming: 5 bases; junction bases outside the gene matches: 5. Germline CDR1 and CDR2: SEHNR and FQNEAQ (reference sequence). In nucleotides, the CDR3 is TGTGCCAGCGGGAGCAGGGGGCATCAGCCCCAGCATTTT. This encodes CASGSRGHQPQHF.

V is TRBV27 and J is TRBJ1-4; D remains unclear. Trimming removed 5 bases from V and 4 bases from J, with 14 bases in between. The germline gives CDR1 MNHEY, CDR2 SMNVEV (reference sequence). The CDR3 has 15 residues. The chain's CDR3 is CASSPRLLLNEKLFF. The CDR3 coding sequence is TGTGCCAGCAGTCCGCGTCTATTACTTAATGAAAAACTGTTTTTT.

CDR3 sequence: CAIRGEGKETQYF. As DNA, the CDR3 is TGTGCCATCAGGGGAGAGGGTAAAGAGACCCAGTACTTC. The V gene is TRBV10-3, the J gene TRBJ2-5, with TRBD2 as a possible D gene (5 bases). This CDR3 is 13 amino acids long. CDR1 and CDR2 (germline): ENHRY, SYGVKD. Between the trimmed V and J ends, which lost 6 bases and 3 bases, there was a span of 11 bases.

The chain couples TRBV6-5 to TRBJ2-3; the match to TRBD1 covers 9 bases. With V trimmed by 4 bases and J by 5 bases, 4 bases remained unmatched. Looked up from germline, CDR1 is MNHEY and CDR2 is SVGAGI. The CDR3 is 14 amino acids. CDR3 region: CASSSGQGRDTQYF. Here the CDR3 DNA reads TGTGCCAGCAGTTCGGGACAGGGTAGAGATACGCAGTATTTT.

The chain links TRBV11-2 to TRBJ2-3, with 8 bases identical to TRBD1. The germline V gene encodes CDR1 SGHAT and CDR2 FQNNGV. V lost 1 base, J lost 14 bases, and 5 bases stayed unmatched. This CDR3 spans 12 amino acids. CDR3: CASSLAMGQAYF. Here the CDR3 DNA reads TGTGCCAGCAGCTTAGCCATGGGACAGGCGTATTTT.